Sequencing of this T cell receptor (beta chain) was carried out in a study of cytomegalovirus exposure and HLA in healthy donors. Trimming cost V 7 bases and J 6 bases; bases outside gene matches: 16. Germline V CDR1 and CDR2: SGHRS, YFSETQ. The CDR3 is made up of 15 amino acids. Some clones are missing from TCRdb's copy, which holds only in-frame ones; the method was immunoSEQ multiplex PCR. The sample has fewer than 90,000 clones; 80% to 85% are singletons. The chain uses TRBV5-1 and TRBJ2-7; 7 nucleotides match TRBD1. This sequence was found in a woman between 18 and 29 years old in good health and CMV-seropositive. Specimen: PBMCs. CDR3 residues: CASSPRGQGEGEQYF. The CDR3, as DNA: TGCGCCAGCTCACCGAGAGGGCAGGGGGAAGGCGAGCAGTACTTC.